This TCR beta chain originates from a study of cytomegalovirus exposure and HLA in healthy donors (dated by TCRdb to 2016 to 2017). Notes on the research overall: In an earlier analysis of 550 to 750 of the donors, 276 Gb of sequence data and 120 million or so unique TCR beta sequences from roughly 190 million T cells were reported. About 300 gigabases of sequencing data and 75 million to 85 million unique TCR sequences made up an early release that covered fewer than 650 HLA-typed donors. The genetic ancestry cluster associated with self-reported Caucasian donors included around four fifths of the 398 genotyped donors. The study aimed to test whether signatures of past pathogen exposure could be identified by cataloging public T cell receptors. The study profiled the T cell repertoires of under 850 subjects by immunosequencing and related them to cytomegalovirus serostatus. In addition to the first cohort of about 650 subjects, a separate validation cohort of 130 or so different subjects was used. The study combined high-throughput TCR immunosequencing, statistical association of individual TCRs with disease status, and machine learning to predict cytomegalovirus infection status. A later analysis re-examined previously published TCR beta repertoires from several hundred donors and added high-resolution HLA genotyping to investigate patterns of TCR occurrence. In the later analysis, no new phenotypic data were used to find candidate immune exposures; instead, reliance was placed on TCR beta sequences and their occurrence across donors. In an earlier analysis of several hundred of the donors, high-throughput TCR beta sequencing was used to judge whether each TCR beta V gene segment behaved as functional or pseudogenic. Alongside the repertoire data, information on donor age, sex, ethnicity and CMV serostatus was compiled. A later genetic analysis took genome-wide SNP genotypes for about 60% of the roughly 670 donors and used that subset as a discovery cohort. All discovery cohort repertoires had been generated using a single sequencing platform. Class I and class II HLA loci were covered by the typing at four-digit resolution. Typing coverage differed by locus: A, B, C, DRB1 and DQB1 were typed in roughly 620-640 donors, DQA1 in about 550, DPA1 in 600 to 610, and DPB1 in 450 to 490. A handful of DR-DQ haplotypes were handled as single units for association and clustering because linkage in the cohort was strong. Among around 400 genotyped donors of the cohort, an average of roughly 240,000 unique TCR beta nucleotide sequences were sequenced per donor, about a sixth of them non-productive. The study at large found these results: An earlier analysis of several hundred of the donors showed that most TCR beta V segments appeared in productive rearrangements either about 87% or about 30% of the time, which broadly matched IMGT annotations. A later analysis found that HLA-associated TCR beta chains were more clonally expanded and had lower generation probabilities than equally common non-associated chains. The study listed 170 or so TCR beta chains as associated with cytomegalovirus. Linkage disequilibrium might explain the correlated functional status among segregating V segments, but an unknown experimental factor could not be excluded. In a later genetic analysis, fewer N-insertions in productive TCRs were reported among donors in an Asian-associated ancestry cluster than the roughly 700-donor mean. The earlier analysis of 450 to 700 of the donors excluded around 17 rarely observed V segments, including chromosome 9 orphons, because counts were too low. When HLA alleles, especially DR and DQ, strongly co-occurred, attributing TCR associations to individual alleles was difficult. In this cohort, only TCR beta chains were sequenced, and detectable features were limited by the absence of alpha or paired-chain data. In both the original and validation cohorts, the classifier was reported to diagnose cytomegalovirus status with high specificity and sensitivity. According to a later analysis, TCR association rates differed among HLA loci, with DRB1 alleles showing the most associated TCRs and HLA-C alleles showing the fewest. Several of the top co-occurrence clusters appeared to be linked to parvovirus B19, influenza, CMV and Epstein-Barr virus, according to a later analysis. CMV serostatus was the only immune exposure information available for the cohort. Some IMGT-functional V segments, including TRBV6-2 and TRBV6-3, could not be distinguished by the 87-base-pair reads and were therefore excluded. A further reported finding was that TCR beta sequences accurately predicted the HLA-A and HLA-B alleles for most subjects in the first cohort. The presence/absence analyses assumed that sequencing depth was roughly uniform across donors, and that assumption may not be true. Specific HLA alleles were associated with 18,000 or so TCR beta sequences at a false discovery rate of 0.05 in a later analysis. A few of the identified cytomegalovirus-associated TCR beta chains were confirmed in vitro to be specific for cytomegalovirus antigens. Most TCR sequences were seen in very few donors, while some public TCRs were found in many individuals. According to the authors, the approach could potentially be generalized to other disease states and immunological phenotypes. A cluster of highly shared sequence variants was judged likely to be a technical artifact of the sequencing pipeline. Because HLA typing was unavailable for some donors at each locus, only the typed subset was used in association tests. According to a later analysis, most CMV-associated TCR beta chains appeared to be HLA-restricted, and the HLA associations seemed to be driven largely by CMV exposure. An association between a missense DCLRE1C variant and V-gene and J-gene trimming of TCR beta chains was found in a later genetic analysis and replicated in an independent cohort.

Unmatched junction bases come to 4, with V trimmed by 7 bases and J by 2 bases. The CDR3, cysteine through phenylalanine, is 14 amino acids long. CDR3 DNA is the only sequence kept; it has 42 bases, read in frame from the first base. The cohort was made up of 666 healthy bone marrow donors. At the time of sampling, all cohort members were nominally healthy, though unrecorded immune exposures were likely present. The donor tested CMV seronegative, placing the donor among the 350 to 400 seronegative members of the cohort. Every donor gave a peripheral blood sample, and the peripheral blood mononuclear cells from that sample were used for TCR beta sequencing. The Qiagen DNeasy Blood Extraction Kit was used to extract genomic DNA from the blood cell samples. About this clone: Its antigen is not yet known. No much larger clonotype is one base removed from it; base qualities were not supplied.

Receptors were amplified or captured by the immunoSEQ multiplex PCR assay. The multiplex PCR relied on a mix of 60 forward primers for TCR Vbeta segments and 13 reverse primers for TCR Jbeta segments. The CDR3 region of rearranged TCR beta genes was amplified from genomic DNA with a multiplex PCR assay. Amplified TCR beta libraries were sequenced as 87-base-pair reads on the Illumina HiSeq System. The authors' pipeline ran thus. Across the 500 to 750 repertoires, a later analysis counted 80 million or so unique TCR beta chains, some 11 million of which were shared by at least two donors. To remove PCR and sequencing errors, raw reads were error-corrected and collapsed into unique sequences using a nearest-neighbor algorithm that merged closely related sequences. V, D and J gene segments were assigned by aligning CDR3 sequences to IMGT reference sequences. For a sequence to be retained, at least a six-nucleotide match to both a V gene segment and a J gene segment was required. A rearrangement was called productive if the CDR3 had no stop codons and remained in frame with V and J, and every other rearrangement was called non-productive. Following IMGT convention, CDR3 was defined as the stretch from the second conserved V-encoded cysteine to the conserved J-encoded phenylalanine. In an earlier analysis of around 600 of the donors, sequences lacking an unambiguous match to a single V gene segment were excluded. An earlier analysis of fewer than 750 of the donors classified V segments as functional when productive rearrangements were above 56.7% and as segregating when the standard deviation between donors was above 5%. To diagnose cytomegalovirus status from the catalog of TCR beta chain sequences, a statistical classification framework was built. In a later analysis, TCR nucleotide sequences were compared against IMGT/GENE-DB human TR gene sequences so that V and J genes could be assigned. In a later analysis, CDR3 sequences and most-parsimonious VDJ recombination scenarios were assigned using the TCRdist pipeline. In a later analysis, each TCR beta chain was defined by its CDR3 amino acid sequence together with its V-gene family, and reads lacking a unique V-gene family were excluded. A later analysis removed 550 to 700 highly shared, low-generation-probability nucleotide sequences to deal with suspected cross-contamination and a sequencing artifact. In a later analysis, a clonal expansion index was calculated for each public chain from normalized within-repertoire ranks of inferred template counts. In a later analysis, generation probabilities were computed using a VDJ recombination model fitted to out-of-frame rearrangements, and the results were checked against IGoR. Hypergeometric tests were used in a later analysis to score TCR-TCR, TCR-HLA and TCR-CMV co-occurrence, with a repertoire-size bias correction applied to the TCR pairs. False discovery rates were estimated in a later analysis by permuting HLA or CMV assignments 20 times. In a later analysis, co-occurring TCRs were grouped using DBSCAN, with TCRdist sequence similarity added in when clustering inside HLA-allele-positive subsets. Co-occurrence clustering excluded repertoires with fewer than 30,000 or more than 120,000 public chains, plus five with anomalous nucleotide sharing. Entries here come from immuneACCESS through TCRdb and include only in-frame sequences with V and J called. Some clones fail to appear in such tables; in the studies checked, an unresolved V gene covers under half of the shortfall, and the cause of the remainder is unknown. Clone size and the V and J calls come from that table; the DNA yielded D and trimming. The sample table holds fewer than 70,000 clones, of which about 80% were seen once. Of the sample, 1.5% to 2% is held by the ten largest clones.

The sequence was collected from a man aged 35 to 55 in good health and CMV-seronegative. The rearrangement combines TRBV23-1 with TRBJ2-1, with 8 bases matching TRBD1. TRBV23-1 is designated an ORF whose function remains uncertain. The material sequenced was PBMCs. The CDR3 is CASTSQGAYNEQFF. The DNA sequence reads TGCGCCAGCACATCACAGGGGGCCTACAATGAGCAGTTCTTC.